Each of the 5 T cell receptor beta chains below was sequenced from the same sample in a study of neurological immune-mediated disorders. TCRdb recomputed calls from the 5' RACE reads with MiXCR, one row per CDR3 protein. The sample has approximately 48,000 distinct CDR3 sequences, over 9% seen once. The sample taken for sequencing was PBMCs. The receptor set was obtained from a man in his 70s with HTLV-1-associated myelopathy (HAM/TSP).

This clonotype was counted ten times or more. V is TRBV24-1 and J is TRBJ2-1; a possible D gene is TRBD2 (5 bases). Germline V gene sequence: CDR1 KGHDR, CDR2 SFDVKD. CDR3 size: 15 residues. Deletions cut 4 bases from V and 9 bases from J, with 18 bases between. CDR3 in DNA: TGTGCCACCAGTGACCCCCGGGAAGGTCATACTGAGCAGTTCTTC. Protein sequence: CATSDPREGHTEQFF.

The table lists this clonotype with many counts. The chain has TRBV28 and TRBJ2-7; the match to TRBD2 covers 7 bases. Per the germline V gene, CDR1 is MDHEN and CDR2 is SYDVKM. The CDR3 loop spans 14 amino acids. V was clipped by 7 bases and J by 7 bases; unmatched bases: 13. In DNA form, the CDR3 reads TGTGCCAGCACCCTCGTCGCGGGAGTTCGTGAGCAGTACTTC. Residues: CASTLVAGVREQYF. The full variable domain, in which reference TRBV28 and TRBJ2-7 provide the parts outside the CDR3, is DVKVTQSSRYLVKRTGEKVFLECVQDMDHENMFWYRQDPGLGLRLIYFSYDVKMKEKGDIPEGYSVSREKKERFSLILESASTNQTSMYLCASTLVAGVREQYFGPGTRLTVT.

The CDR3 nucleotides read TGTGCCAGCAGTAGGTCCTCCGGGCCGCTACGCTACGAGCAGTACTTC. As protein: CASSRSSGPLRYEQYF. The chain employs TRBV28 and TRBJ2-7, with D uncertain. CDR1 and CDR2 from the germline V gene are MDHEN and SYDVKM. The CDR3 totals 16 residues. The V and J ends lost 5 bases and 3 bases respectively, with 20 bases between them.

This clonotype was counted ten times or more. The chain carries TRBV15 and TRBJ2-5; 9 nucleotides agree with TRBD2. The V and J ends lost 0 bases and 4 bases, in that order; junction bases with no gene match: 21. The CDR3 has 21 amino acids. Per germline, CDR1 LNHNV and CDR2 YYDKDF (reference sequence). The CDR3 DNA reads TGTGCCACCAGCAGAGATCTTTTCCAACGCGGGAGGGCCCGGGTAGTAGAGACCCAGTACTTC. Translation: CATSRDLFQRGRARVVETQYF.

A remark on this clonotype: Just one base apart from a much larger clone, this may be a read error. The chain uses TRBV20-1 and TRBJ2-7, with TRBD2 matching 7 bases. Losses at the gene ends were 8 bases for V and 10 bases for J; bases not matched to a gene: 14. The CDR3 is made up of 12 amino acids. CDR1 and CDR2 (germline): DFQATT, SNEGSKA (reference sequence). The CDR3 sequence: CSPNGRASDQYF. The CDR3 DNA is TGCAGTCCCAATGGGAGGGCCTCCGATCAGTACTTC.